This T cell receptor (beta chain) is from a study of T cells in localized non-small cell lung cancer. Whole-study findings and limits: A raised T cell density in blood coincided with lengthier overall survival. Measurement of T cell clonality placed uninvolved adjacent lung highest, above the level in tumor. The study detected a median approximately 55 of the top 100 tumor clones in adjacent lung. Multi-region tumor sequencing was not done, so intratumor heterogeneity could not be excluded.

A word on this clone: Its antigen remains unknown.

This CDR3 contains 16 residues. CDR1 and CDR2 (germline): WSHSY, SAAADI. V gave up 6 bases and J gave up 2 bases; unmatched junction bases: 9. TCRdb's copy holds only in-frame clones and misses some; the assay was immunoSEQ multiplex PCR. The sample lists several hundred clones; approximately 24% were seen once. The chain combines TRBV10-2 with TRBJ2-2, with 7 nucleotides matching TRBD1. Sequenced material: lung tumor tissue, taken before any cancer treatment. This receptor was taken from a female donor of 60 years or more with stage II squamous cell lung carcinoma. The CDR3: CASRPLTGTNTGELFF. The CDR3 DNA reads TGCGCCAGCAGGCCCTTGACAGGGACAAACACCGGGGAGCTGTTTTTT.